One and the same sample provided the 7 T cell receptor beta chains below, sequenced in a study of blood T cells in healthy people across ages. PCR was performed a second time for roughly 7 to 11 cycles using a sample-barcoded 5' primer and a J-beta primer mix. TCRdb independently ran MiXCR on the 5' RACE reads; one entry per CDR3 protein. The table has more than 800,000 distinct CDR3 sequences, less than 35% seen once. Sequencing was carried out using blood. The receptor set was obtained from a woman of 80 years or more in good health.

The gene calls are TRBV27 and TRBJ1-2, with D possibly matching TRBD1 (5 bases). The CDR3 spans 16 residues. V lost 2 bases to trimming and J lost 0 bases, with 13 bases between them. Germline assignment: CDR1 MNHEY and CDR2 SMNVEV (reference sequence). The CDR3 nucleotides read TGTGCCAGCAGTTTAGCGCTGGGGGGTGCTAACTATGGCTACACCTTC. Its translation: CASSLALGGANYGYTF.

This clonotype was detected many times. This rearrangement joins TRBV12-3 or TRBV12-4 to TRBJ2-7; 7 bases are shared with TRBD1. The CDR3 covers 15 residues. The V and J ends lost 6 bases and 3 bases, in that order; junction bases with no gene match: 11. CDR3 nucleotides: TGTGCCAGCAGCCAAGGGGGCTATATCGGCTACGAGCAGTACTTC. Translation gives CASSQGGYIGYEQYF.

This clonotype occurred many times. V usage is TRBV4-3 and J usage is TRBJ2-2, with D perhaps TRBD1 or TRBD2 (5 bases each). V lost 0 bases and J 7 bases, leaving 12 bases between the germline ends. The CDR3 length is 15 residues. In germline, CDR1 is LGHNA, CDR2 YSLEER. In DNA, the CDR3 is TGCGCCAGCAGCCAAGATTGGGGGACCGGCGGGGAGCTGTTTTTT. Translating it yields CASSQDWGTGGELFF.

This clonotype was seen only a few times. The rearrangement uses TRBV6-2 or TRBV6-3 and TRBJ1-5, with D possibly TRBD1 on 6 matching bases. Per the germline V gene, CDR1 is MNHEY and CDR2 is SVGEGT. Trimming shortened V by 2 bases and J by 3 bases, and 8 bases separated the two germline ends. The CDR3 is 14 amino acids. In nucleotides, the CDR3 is TGTGCCAGCAGTTACAGGGGGTACAATCAGCCCCAGCATTTT. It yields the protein CASSYRGYNQPQHF.

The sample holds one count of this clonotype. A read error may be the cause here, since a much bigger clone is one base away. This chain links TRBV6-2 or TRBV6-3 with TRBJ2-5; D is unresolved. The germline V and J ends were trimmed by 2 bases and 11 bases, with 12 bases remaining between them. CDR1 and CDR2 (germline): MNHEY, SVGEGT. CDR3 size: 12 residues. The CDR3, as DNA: TGTGCCAGCAGTTACAACCCCTACGTGCAGTACTTC. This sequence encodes CASSYNPYVQYF.

This chain's CDR3 is CASSFFAGGTDVQYF. In nucleotides, the CDR3 is TGTGCCAGCAGTTTCTTTGCGGGCGGCACAGATGTGCAGTATTTT. The V gene is TRBV12-3 or TRBV12-4, the J gene TRBJ2-3, with D tentatively TRBD2 (5 bases). Deletions cut 3 bases from V and 11 bases from J, with 21 bases between. CDR3 length: 15 amino acids.

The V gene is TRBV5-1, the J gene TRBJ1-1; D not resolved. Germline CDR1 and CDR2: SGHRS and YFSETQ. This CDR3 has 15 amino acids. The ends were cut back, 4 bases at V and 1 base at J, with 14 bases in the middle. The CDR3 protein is CASSPSARQNTEAFF. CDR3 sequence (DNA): TGCGCCAGCAGCCCAAGCGCACGCCAGAACACTGAAGCTTTCTTT.